Listed below are T cell receptor beta chains from one sample, sequenced in a study of vaccination and CD4 T cells after COVID-19. These receptors have no identified antigens. MiXCR, run by TCRdb on the PCR reads, gives a single entry per CDR3 protein. The sample has around 18,000 distinct CDR3 sequences, 44% seen once; the top ten hold roughly a sixth. The input for sequencing was CD4+ T cells from blood, cultured in vitro, taken about 7 months after SARS-CoV-2 vaccination. These receptor sequences come from a human donor who had recovered from COVID-19. CDR3s include the opening cysteine and the closing phenylalanine or tryptophan. Fields, in order: clone size, D gene, J gene, V gene, CDR3 protein, CDR3 DNA. A D gene is named only where the DNA matches it firmly. Expanded clones get a size class; other rows say once, few or many, or leave the size out.

size: medium-sized; D: TRBD1; J: TRBJ1-2; V: TRBV6-5; CDR3: CASSWTGGAYGYTF; DNA: TGTGCCAGCAGTTGGACAGGGGGCGCCTATGGCTACACCTTC
size: NA; D: NA; J: TRBJ2-1; V: TRBV7-6; CDR3: CASSLAEGSSSFF; DNA: TGTGCCAGCAGCTTAGCGGAGGGTTCGAGCTCGTTCTTC
size: NA; D: NA; J: TRBJ2-7; V: TRBV6-5; CDR3: CASSYSSEEDEQYF; DNA: TGTGCCAGCAGTTACTCGAGTGAGGAGGACGAGCAGTACTTC
size: NA; D: TRBD2; J: TRBJ2-7; V: TRBV20-1; CDR3: CSAVAGFNSYEQYF; DNA: TGCAGTGCTGTAGCGGGGTTTAATTCCTACGAGCAGTACTTC
size: NA; D: NA; J: TRBJ2-3; V: TRBV7-9; CDR3: CASSLFRASGSDTQYF; DNA: TGTGCCAGCAGCTTATTCAGGGCGAGTGGTTCAGATACGCAGTATTTT
size: few; D: NA; J: TRBJ1-1; V: TRBV7-9; CDR3: CASSLWGGWAFF; DNA: TGTGCCAGCAGCTTATGGGGGGGCTGGGCTTTCTTT
size: NA; D: TRBD1; J: TRBJ1-1; V: TRBV7-2; CDR3: CASSVQGASGTEAFF; DNA: TGTGCCAGCAGCGTACAGGGGGCTTCTGGAACTGAAGCTTTCTTT
size: NA; D: TRBD2; J: TRBJ2-3; V: TRBV7-6; CDR3: CASSLAGLAGRSTDTQYF; DNA: TGTGCCAGCAGCTTAGCCGGGCTAGCGGGTAGATCCACAGATACGCAGTATTTT
size: NA; D: TRBD1; J: TRBJ1-5; V: TRBV6-1; CDR3: CASKFGQGHNQPQHF; DNA: TGTGCCAGTAAGTTTGGACAGGGGCACAATCAGCCCCAGCATTTT
size: NA; D: NA; J: TRBJ2-2; V: TRBV20-1; CDR3: CSATQEAGNTGELFF; DNA: TGCAGTGCTACACAGGAGGCAGGGAACACCGGGGAGCTGTTTTTT
size: few; D: NA; J: TRBJ2-3; V: TRBV24-1; CDR3: CATTAAGVDTQYF; DNA: TGTGCCACCACCGCAGCTGGCGTAGATACGCAGTATTTT
size: NA; D: TRBD2; J: TRBJ2-3; V: TRBV7-8; CDR3: CASSPGTSRAQYF; DNA: TGTGCCAGCAGCCCCGGGACTAGCAGGGCGCAGTATTTT
size: NA; D: TRBD1; J: TRBJ2-7; V: TRBV20-1; CDR3: CSARTGFYEQYF; DNA: TGCAGTGCTCGGACAGGGTTTTACGAGCAGTACTTC
size: NA; D: NA; J: TRBJ2-7; V: TRBV6-1; CDR3: CASSKGPFYEQYF; DNA: TGTGCCAGCAGTAAAGGTCCTTTCTACGAGCAGTACTTC
size: NA; D: TRBD2; J: TRBJ2-5; V: TRBV5-1; CDR3: CASSPGTSGGQETQYF; DNA: TGCGCCAGCAGCCCGGGGACTAGCGGAGGGCAAGAGACCCAGTACTTC
size: few; D: NA; J: TRBJ2-7; V: TRBV7-9; CDR3: CASSRLGSYEQYF; DNA: TGTGCCAGCAGCCGATTAGGCTCCTACGAGCAGTACTTC
size: NA; D: TRBD2; J: TRBJ2-7; V: TRBV20-1; CDR3: CSAKGAAGGFYEQYF; DNA: TGCAGTGCTAAGGGGGCAGCGGGAGGGTTCTACGAGCAGTACTTC
size: NA; D: NA; J: TRBJ2-5; V: TRBV7-2; CDR3: CASSLARAQETQYF; DNA: TGTGCCAGCAGCTTAGCCCGGGCTCAAGAGACCCAGTACTTC
size: NA; D: TRBD1; J: TRBJ2-2; V: TRBV2; CDR3: CASSQTRGSTGELFF; DNA: TGTGCCAGCAGTCAAACCAGGGGGTCCACCGGGGAGCTGTTTTTT
size: NA; D: TRBD2; J: TRBJ2-3; V: TRBV20-1; CDR3: CSARDTSGSTDTQYF; DNA: TGCAGTGCTAGAGATACTAGCGGCAGCACAGATACGCAGTATTTT
size: NA; D: TRBD1; J: TRBJ1-5; V: TRBV5-1; CDR3: CASSPTGSDQPQHF; DNA: TGCGCCAGCAGCCCGACAGGGTCGGATCAGCCCCAGCATTTT
size: NA; D: NA; J: TRBJ2-7; V: TRBV2; CDR3: CASSRPLARAYEQYF; DNA: TGTGCCAGCAGCCGCCCCCTAGCCAGAGCTTACGAGCAGTACTTC
size: once; D: NA; J: TRBJ1-5; V: TRBV2; CDR3: CASRADSSSNQPQHF; DNA: TGTGCCAGCAGAGCAGACAGTTCTAGCAATCAGCCCCAGCATTTT
size: NA; D: NA; J: TRBJ1-2; V: TRBV18; CDR3: CASSPQGYGYTF; DNA: TGTGCCAGCTCACCACAGGGATATGGCTACACCTTC
size: NA; D: NA; J: TRBJ1-1; V: TRBV4-1; CDR3: CASSQMTENTEAFF; DNA: TGCGCCAGCAGCCAAATGACAGAGAACACTGAAGCTTTCTTT
size: NA; D: NA; J: TRBJ1-2; V: TRBV15; CDR3: CATRDTRNYGYTF; DNA: TGTGCCACCAGGGACACCCGCAACTATGGCTACACCTTC
size: few; D: NA; J: TRBJ2-3; V: TRBV4-1; CDR3: CASSQVDLVVTDTQYF; DNA: TGCGCCAGCAGCCAAGTCGACCTGGTTGTCACAGATACGCAGTATTTT
size: NA; D: NA; J: TRBJ2-7; V: TRBV15; CDR3: CATSRDRGGYEQYF; DNA: TGTGCCACCAGCAGAGATCGAGGGGGGTACGAGCAGTACTTC
size: NA; D: NA; J: TRBJ1-4; V: TRBV20-1; CDR3: CSASQGPLKLFF; DNA: TGCAGTGCTAGCCAGGGACCGCTAAAACTGTTTTTT
size: NA; D: NA; J: TRBJ2-5; V: TRBV2; CDR3: CASSRSGETQYF; DNA: TGTGCCAGCAGTCGGAGCGGAGAGACCCAGTACTTC
size: few; D: TRBD2; J: TRBJ2-3; V: TRBV5-4; CDR3: CASTLGPSGGVADTQYF; DNA: TGTGCCAGCACCCTTGGACCTAGCGGGGGGGTGGCAGATACGCAGTATTTT
size: few; D: NA; J: TRBJ1-2; V: TRBV20-1; CDR3: CSANGWGGYTF; DNA: TGCAGTGCCAATGGCTGGGGAGGCTACACCTTC
size: NA; D: NA; J: TRBJ1-1; V: TRBV7-6; CDR3: CASSPTPRRFTEAFF; DNA: TGTGCCAGCAGCCCCACCCCTAGGAGGTTCACTGAAGCTTTCTTT
size: few; D: NA; J: TRBJ2-5; V: TRBV2; CDR3: CASSRERQETQYF; DNA: TGTGCCAGCAGTAGGGAGCGACAAGAGACCCAGTACTTC
size: NA; D: NA; J: TRBJ1-2; V: TRBV5-4; CDR3: CASSRTRGKLNYGYTF; DNA: TGTGCCAGCAGCCGTACCCGGGGCAAGCTTAACTATGGCTACACCTTC
size: once; D: NA; J: TRBJ2-3; V: TRBV7-2; CDR3: CASSSGLTNQYF; DNA: TGTGCCAGCAGCTCGGGACTGACAAATCAGTATTTT
size: NA; D: TRBD2; J: TRBJ2-3; V: TRBV19; CDR3: CASSIIRAGGRADTQYF; DNA: TGTGCCAGTAGTATAATCCGAGCGGGGGGAAGAGCAGATACGCAGTATTTT
size: NA; D: TRBD1; J: TRBJ1-1; V: TRBV7-9; CDR3: CASREQGGNTEAFF; DNA: TGTGCCAGCAGGGAACAGGGGGGGAACACTGAAGCTTTCTTT
size: NA; D: NA; J: TRBJ2-7; V: TRBV6-2/TRBV6-3; CDR3: CASSNYWARTYEQYF; DNA: TGTGCCAGCAGTAACTACTGGGCCAGAACCTACGAGCAGTACTTC
size: few; D: NA; J: TRBJ2-7; V: TRBV6-5; CDR3: CASSYRRGYEQYF; DNA: TGTGCCAGCAGTTACCGGCGGGGCTACGAGCAGTACTTC
size: NA; D: NA; J: TRBJ1-5; V: TRBV2; CDR3: CASRRGRDQPQHF; DNA: TGTGCCAGCAGGAGGGGCAGGGATCAGCCCCAGCATTTT
size: NA; D: NA; J: TRBJ1-5; V: TRBV19; CDR3: CASSITETDQPQHF; DNA: TGTGCCAGTAGTATAACAGAAACAGATCAGCCCCAGCATTTT
size: few; D: TRBD2; J: TRBJ2-7; V: TRBV7-2; CDR3: CASSFISAGTSGYEQYF; DNA: TGTGCCAGCAGCTTTATAAGCGCCGGGACTAGCGGGTACGAGCAGTACTTC
size: NA; D: NA; J: TRBJ2-6; V: TRBV7-2; CDR3: CASSLDGGYRSGANVLTF; DNA: TGTGCCAGCAGCTTAGACGGGGGCTATAGGTCTGGGGCCAACGTCCTGACTTTC
size: NA; D: TRBD1; J: TRBJ2-7; V: TRBV6-1; CDR3: CASSEVTGYYEQYF; DNA: TGTGCCAGCAGTGAAGTGACAGGGTACTACGAGCAGTACTTC
size: NA; D: NA; J: TRBJ1-1; V: TRBV5-4; CDR3: CASSLGASGNTEAFF; DNA: TGTGCCAGCAGCTTGGGGGCTTCCGGGAACACTGAAGCTTTCTTT
size: NA; D: NA; J: TRBJ2-5; V: TRBV5-1; CDR3: CASSLSPSETQYF; DNA: TGCGCCAGCAGCTTGTCCCCCTCAGAGACCCAGTACTTC
size: NA; D: NA; J: TRBJ1-6; V: TRBV4-3; CDR3: CASSQNRQDNSPLHF; DNA: TGCGCCAGCAGCCAAAACCGACAAGATAATTCACCCCTCCACTTT
size: medium-sized; D: NA; J: TRBJ2-7; V: TRBV6-1; CDR3: CASSDRIAGSYEQYF; DNA: TGTGCCAGCAGTGATAGGATCGCAGGCTCCTACGAGCAGTACTTC
size: NA; D: TRBD2; J: TRBJ2-5; V: TRBV7-2; CDR3: CASSLGTGGTQETQYF; DNA: TGTGCCAGCAGCTTAGGGACGGGGGGAACACAAGAGACCCAGTACTTC
size: NA; D: TRBD2; J: TRBJ2-1; V: TRBV20-1; CDR3: CSARVGTSVNEQFF; DNA: TGCAGTGCCAGGGTCGGGACTAGCGTCAATGAGCAGTTCTTC